This T cell receptor beta chain was identified in a study of post-analysis software for immune sequencing data. Study details: Progressive-relapsing, secondary progressive and relapsing-remitting multiple sclerosis were among the disease courses included.

The CDR3 length is 16 residues. The V gene's germline CDR1 is SGHRS and CDR2 YFSETQ. V shed 4 bases and J 8 bases; nucleotides not matched to a gene: 14. Study conclusions and caveats: In patients, TRBV5-6, TRBV5-1 and TRBV20-1 belonged to five or six TRBV segments found more frequently than in controls. Normalized Chao1 diversity in multiple sclerosis patients fell significantly below that of controls. Under the F measure, samples that were prepared in one batch clustered strongly together.

Unique molecular identifiers tagged the TCR beta cDNA libraries. Input populations of roughly 1 to 11 million T cells gave rise to hundreds of thousands of cDNA molecules. TCRdb independently ran MiXCR on the PCR reads; one entry per CDR3 protein. Here the sample spans approximately 770,000 distinct CDR3 sequences, about 45% being singletons. Comment on this clonotype: Its antigen remains unidentified.

The origin of this receptor is a girl aged 5 to 17 with multiple sclerosis. Sample: blood. The chain combines TRBV5-1 with TRBJ2-1, with 8 bases fitting TRBD2. The CDR3 sequence: CASSPRGSGRRDEQFF. DNA of the CDR3: TGCGCCAGCAGCCCCCGGGGGAGCGGGAGAAGGGATGAGCAGTTCTTC.